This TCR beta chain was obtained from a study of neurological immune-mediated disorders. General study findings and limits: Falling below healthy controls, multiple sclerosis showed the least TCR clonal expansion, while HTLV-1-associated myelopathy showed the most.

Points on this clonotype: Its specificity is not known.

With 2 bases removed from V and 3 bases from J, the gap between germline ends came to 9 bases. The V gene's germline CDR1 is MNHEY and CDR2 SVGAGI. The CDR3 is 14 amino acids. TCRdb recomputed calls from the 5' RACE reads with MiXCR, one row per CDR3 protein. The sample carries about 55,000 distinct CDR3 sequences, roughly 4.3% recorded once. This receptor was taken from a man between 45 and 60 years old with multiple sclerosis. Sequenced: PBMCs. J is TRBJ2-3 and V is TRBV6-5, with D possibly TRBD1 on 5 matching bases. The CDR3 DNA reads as TGTGCCAGCAGTTACCAAACAGGAACAGATACGCAGTATTTT. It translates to CASSYQTGTDTQYF.